A single sample gave rise to the 9 T cell receptor beta chains below, sequenced in a study of cytomegalovirus exposure and HLA in healthy donors (dated by TCRdb to between 2016 and 2019). Library prep was done by the immunoSEQ multiplex PCR assay. For the multiplex PCR, a mixture combining 60 forward primers for TCR Vbeta segments and 13 reverse primers for TCR Jbeta segments was used. Held by TCRdb, this immuneACCESS table contains in-frame sequences only and omits some clones. Under half of the omission traces to an unresolved V gene where checked; the cause of the rest is unknown. The sample's table covers 150,000 to 200,000 clones. About 0.8% of the sample is in the top ten clones. The sample comprised PBMCs. All receptors come from a woman aged 18-29 years in good health and CMV-seropositive.

J is TRBJ2-5 and V is TRBV6-5; the match to TRBD1 covers 9 bases. J gave up 5 bases and V 7 bases, and 8 bases lay outside the gene matches. Per germline, CDR1 MNHEY and CDR2 SVGAGI. The CDR3 is 14 residues long. The CDR3 loop is CASKIQGAPETQYF. The CDR3 coding sequence is TGTGCCAGCAAGATACAGGGGGCGCCGGAGACCCAGTACTTC.

The chain uses TRBV5-1 and TRBJ1-1; 9 bases fit TRBD1. After removal of 2 bases from V and 5 bases from J, the junction contained 7 bases not matched to a gene. CDR1 SGHRS and CDR2 YFSETQ come from the germline V gene. The CDR3 runs to 15 residues. CDR3 nucleotide sequence: TGCGCCAGCAGCTTTAACAGGGGGCCAGGGACTGAAGCTTTCTTT. Its protein is CASSFNRGPGTEAFF.

In nucleotides, the CDR3 is TGTGCCACCAGCAGTCAGGGGGATGAGCAGTTCTTC. Residues: CATSSQGDEQFF. The rearrangement uses TRBV15 and TRBJ2-1; 7 nucleotides match TRBD1. The CDR3 is 12 amino acids. After removal of 3 bases from V and 8 bases from J, the junction contained 1 base not matched to a gene. Germline CDR1 and CDR2: LNHNV and YYDKDF (reference sequence).

V is TRBV4-1 and J is TRBJ2-3; 10 bases match TRBD2. CDR3 size: 17 residues. Germline loops: CDR1 MGHRA, CDR2 YSYEKL. Germline trimming cut 0 bases from V and 2 bases from J; bases unmatched to any gene: 5. CDR3 DNA sequence: TGCGCCAGCAGCCAAGAATCGGGACTAGCGAACACAGATACGCAGTATTTT. Protein: CASSQESGLANTDTQYF.

The chain couples TRBV5-1 to TRBJ2-7; perhaps TRBD2 as D (6 bases). The CDR3 is made up of 13 amino acids. Germline V lookup: CDR1 SGHRS, CDR2 YFSETQ. The V end was cut by 5 bases, the J end by 5 bases, with 14 bases between. CDR3 region: CASRPREDHEQYF. CDR3 sequence (DNA): TGCGCCAGCAGACCCAGGGAGGACCACGAGCAGTACTTC. Full variable domain (outside the CDR3, taken from reference TRBV5-1 and TRBJ2-7): KAGVTQTPRYLIKTRGQQVTLSCSPISGHRSVSWYQQTPGQGLQFLFEYFSETQRNKGNFPGRFSGRQFSNSRSEMNVSTLELGDSALYLCASRPREDHEQYFGPGTRLTVT.

The chain has TRBV7-2 and TRBJ2-5; 8 bases are shared with TRBD2. Germline trimming cut 5 bases from V and 3 bases from J; bases unmatched to any gene: 8. The germline CDR1 and CDR2 sequences are SGHTA and FQGNSA. The CDR3 loop spans 15 amino acids. The CDR3 region has the DNA TGTGCCAGCAGCCAAGGGGGTAGCGGGAAAGAGACCCAGTACTTC. This sequence encodes CASSQGGSGKETQYF.

The CDR3 sequence is CASSYSARGLGNTIYF. The CDR3 nucleotides read TGTGCCAGCAGTTACTCCGCCAGGGGGCTAGGAAACACCATATATTTT. This sequence joins TRBV6-5 and TRBJ1-3, with 8 positions matching TRBD1. Germline loops: CDR1 MNHEY, CDR2 SVGAGI. The CDR3 totals 16 residues. Trimming took 0 bases from V and 4 from J; bases not matched to a gene: 5.

The chain is built from TRBV5-4 and TRBJ2-6; the D is unclear. Germline V gene lookup returns CDR1 SGHNT and CDR2 YYREEE (reference sequence). V lost 0 bases and J 0 bases, leaving 7 bases between the germline ends. This CDR3 is built from 16 residues. The CDR3 loop reads CASSLDVSSGANVLTF. CDR3 DNA: TGTGCCAGCAGCTTGGACGTCAGCTCTGGGGCCAACGTCCTGACTTTC.

The chain joins TRBV5-1 to TRBJ2-1, with 7 bases identical to TRBD1. Unmatched junction bases numbered 3, after V lost 3 bases and J lost 6 bases. There are 13 residues in the CDR3. Germline V CDR1 and CDR2: SGHRS, YFSETQ. CDR3 DNA: TGCGCCAGCAGCTCCGCAGGGGGCAATGAGCAGTTCTTC. This translates into CASSSAGGNEQFF.